This TCR beta chain was observed in a study of T cell responses to AZD1222 COVID-19 vaccine listed by TCRdb under 2021. With respect to the entire study: AZD1222 recipients given second doses at about 4 weeks or at about 12 weeks were pooled, since spike-specific TCR depth and breadth were not found to differ between the two schedules. Enrollment into the trials was organized by age into subgroups of 18-55, 56-69 and 70-plus years, and those subgroups contained approximately 150, 30 and 60 TCR-sequenced participants, respectively. A total of approximately 240 trial participants underwent TCR sequencing, of whom more than 200 had received two doses of AZD1222 and about 25 had received two doses of the MenACWY control vaccine. Study-wide conclusions, independent of this receptor: Epitopes outside the regions mutated in the B.1.351 and B.1.1.7 variants were reportedly recognized by nearly half of the unique spike-specific TCRs. Conclusions about previously exposed vaccinees are limited, since just five to seven AZD1222 recipients were seropositive for SARS-CoV-2 at baseline. CD4 TCRs associated with the vaccine covered the entire spike protein, and the dominant responses were in regions 160-218 and 743-854. Because no day 14 peak-response samples were available, repertoires were characterized only after the peak T cell response. Most participants were white British and females outnumbered males, and the authors suggested that clonal diversity may have been underestimated. The 56-69-year group was small, and its depth increase did not reach significance, likely because of low power. After two AZD1222 doses, both the breadth and the depth of spike-specific TCRs were significantly higher than at day 0 and than in MenACWY recipients.

The time point label corresponds to: baseline before first vaccination. Vaccinee samples came from UK trials COV001 and COV002, including a single-blind randomized controlled phase 2/3 trial of AZD1222 (ChAdOx1 nCoV-19) in healthy adults. Trial participant PBMC samples were collected at day 0 and day 28 after the second dose for TCRbeta chain sequencing. V is shortened by 3 bases, J by 0 bases, and the region joining them spans 6 bases. The CDR3 holds 13 amino acids from the cysteine to the phenylalanine. The DNA shown is the 39-base CDR3, in frame from base 1. Per the germline V gene, SGHTA is the CDR1 and FQGNSA is the CDR2. The CDR3 regions of human TCRbeta chains were analyzed by immunosequencing. As for the original processing: TCRs in the repertoires were matched against a reference library of SARS-CoV-2-specific TCRs that had been generated with the MIRA antigen-specificity platform. Breadth was defined as the fraction of unique TCRs that were SARS-CoV-2-associated. Depth was defined as the fraction of total T cells that were SARS-CoV-2-associated. Each spike-specific TCR was assigned to its reactive spike region and to a CD4 or CD8 class using the MIRA data. Log10-transformed breadth and depth values were compared by one-way ANOVA with Sidak's multiple comparisons tests. The clones in this table, taken by TCRdb from immuneACCESS, are in-frame only. Not every clone is retained; where verified, under half of the shortfall comes from an unresolved V gene, and the cause of the rest is unknown. That table furnishes V, J and clone size, whereas the DNA furnished D and trimming. The sample table records about 130,000 clones; about 90% of these occur just once. The ten largest clones add up to 1.5% to 2% of the sample.

This clone has more than one count but fewer than ten. Its antigen is not yet known. Nothing much larger sits one base from this clone, and base qualities are not available. Here the chain combines TRBV7-2 and TRBJ2-7; no D gene call is confident. This sample comprised peripheral blood, obtained on day 0 of AZD1222 vaccination. This sequence was found in an adult in good health. The nucleotide sequence reads TGTGCCAGCAGCTTCCGTCTCTCCTACGAGCAGTACTTC. This gives the protein CASSFRLSYEQYF.